The 9 T cell receptor beta chains below were found in one sample sequenced in a study of T-cell reconstitution after alpha-beta-depleted transplantation in children (dated by TCRdb to 2015 to 2016). Preparation of the library involved PCR. Sequencing was performed on an Illumina HiSeq 2500. Molecular barcoding was employed in the preparation of TCR libraries, with unique molecular identifiers being used to normalize TCRbeta repertoire quantification. The public reads were reprocessed in TCRdb via fastp at Q25 and MiXCR, keeping in-frame beta chains. For every CDR3 protein sequence, its rows merge into one entry that carries the most common genes and DNA. The sample has about 510,000 distinct CDR3 sequences on record, about 10% of them singletons. Of the sample, 14% falls within the top ten clones. This sample's treatment or condition label indicates: allogeneic hematopoietic cell transplantation with graft depleted of TCRalphabeta T cells and CD19 B cells.

The sequenced sample was PBMCs, mostly from graft donor cells, obtained 180 days after TCRalphabeta/CD19-depleted stem cell transplant. Receptors were obtained from a female patient between 2 and 15 years old who had a stem cell transplant for aplastic anemia, so the T cells may come from the graft donor.

V and J are TRBV12-3 or TRBV12-4 and TRBJ2-3; the match to TRBD2 covers 9 bases. The CDR3 length is 15 residues. With 6 bases clipped from V and 4 bases from J, the junction kept 8 bases outside the gene matches. The CDR3: CASRLSGRSADTQYF. The CDR3 DNA sequence: TGTGCCAGCAGACTCAGCGGGAGGAGCGCAGATACGCAGTATTTT.

This clonotype was counted between two and nine times. The V call is TRBV6-5, the J call TRBJ1-5; D is unclear. Germline CDR1 MNHEY, CDR2 SVGAGI. The CDR3 extends over 15 amino acids. Trimming took off 2 bases at V and 0 bases at J, with 8 bases between the two ends. The CDR3 nucleotides are TGTGCCAGCAGTTACCAGGAATATAGCAATCAGCCCCAGCATTTT. Its translation is CASSYQEYSNQPQHF.

This clonotype showed up just a few times. The CDR3 spells CASAIRSEQYF. For the CDR3, the DNA is TGTGCCAGCGCCATTCGAAGCGAGCAGTACTTC. This sequence joins TRBV6-2 or TRBV6-3 and TRBJ2-7; D is ambiguous. The CDR3 consists of 11 residues. Germline CDR1 MNHEY, CDR2 SVGEGT. Deletions cut 8 bases from V and 6 bases from J, with 11 bases between.

This clonotype was seen only a few times. CDR3 DNA: TGCAGTGCTAGGAGGACGGGCTGGGATGAAAAACTGTTTTTT. Encoded protein: CSARRTGWDEKLFF. V is TRBV20-1 and J is TRBJ1-4, with no clear D. The CDR3 loop spans 14 amino acids. The V gene's germline CDR1 is DFQATT and CDR2 SNEGSKA (reference sequence). Deletions cut 3 bases from V and 6 bases from J, with 14 bases between.

This clonotype was observed at least ten times. V usage is TRBV10-3 and J usage is TRBJ1-2; tentatively, D is TRBD1 (6 bases). CDR3 length: 13 residues. Germline-derived CDR1 and CDR2 are ENHRY and SYGVKD. Trimming left V 3 bases short and J 4 bases short, with 9 bases between. As DNA, the CDR3 is TGTGCCATCAGTGATGACAGGTTCTATGGCTACACCTTC. Residues: CAISDDRFYGYTF.

This rearrangement joins TRBV28 to TRBJ1-5; a weak D match, TRBD1 (6 bases). There are 15 residues in the CDR3. Germline CDR1 and CDR2: MDHEN and SYDVKM. V lost 4 bases and J 4 bases, leaving 14 bases between the germline ends. The CDR3 reads CASSSSGTFNQPQHF. The CDR3 region has the DNA TGTGCCAGCAGTTCTTCCGGGACATTTAATCAGCCCCAGCATTTT.

This clonotype was counted at least ten times. The V gene is TRBV28, the J gene TRBJ2-2; maybe TRBD2 (6 bases). The V end was cut by 6 bases, the J end by 0 bases, with 11 bases between. Germline V gene data show CDR1 as MDHEN and CDR2 as SYDVKM. The CDR3 sequence is 15 residues long. The CDR3 DNA reads as TGTGCCAGCAGGATCGGAGGGGCGAACACCGGGGAGCTGTTTTTT. Its protein product is CASRIGGANTGELFF.

The chain recombines TRBV7-8 with TRBJ2-2, with D maybe TRBD1 (5 bases). The CDR3 loop spans 19 amino acids. V gave up 5 bases and J gave up 1 base, with 23 bases separating them. The germline V gene encodes CDR1 SGHVS and CDR2 FQNEAQ. CDR3 sequence (DNA): TGTGCCAGCAGCCTCGGGCGACAGTCCCCCTTCGAGAACACCGGGGAGCTGTTTTTT. It specifies CASSLGRQSPFENTGELFF.

The sample holds many counts of this clonotype. The chain employs TRBV5-1 and TRBJ1-2; D unresolved. Trimming shortened V by 4 bases and J by 0 bases, and 13 bases separated the two germline ends. CDR3 length: 15 amino acids. In germline, CDR1 is SGHRS, CDR2 YFSETQ. CDR3: CASSPTDGPNYGYTF. CDR3 nucleotide sequence: TGCGCCAGCAGCCCCACGGACGGACCTAACTATGGCTACACCTTC.